The 18 T cell receptor beta chains below come from one sample, sequenced in a study of T cell responses to AZD1222 COVID-19 vaccine. Clones were sequenced by immunoSEQ multiplex PCR, and TCRdb holds only the in-frame ones, with some missing. The data hold approximately 140,000 clones, with 92% observed a single time. Source: peripheral blood, taken on day 0 of AZD1222 vaccination. Source of these receptors: an adult in good health.

The chain joins TRBV29-1 to TRBJ1-2; D is uncertain. The CDR3 covers 12 residues. Deletions cut 3 bases from V and 4 bases from J, with 9 bases between. The germline V gene has CDR1 SQVTM and CDR2 ANQGSEA. The DNA for the CDR3 is TGCAGCGTTGACGACACCCTCTATGGCTACACCTTC. Its translation: CSVDDTLYGYTF. Full variable domain (remainder filled in from reference TRBV29-1 and TRBJ1-2): SAVISQKPSRDICQRGTSLTIQCQVDSQVTMMFWYRQQPGQSLTLIATANQGSEATYESGFVIDKFPISRPNLTFSTLTVSNMSPEDSSIYLCSVDDTLYGYTFGSGTRLTVV.

This rearrangement joins TRBV9 to TRBJ1-2; D call uncertain. This CDR3 has 15 residues. The V end lost 0 bases, the J end lost 4 bases, and 13 bases lay between the germline ends. Germline values: CDR1 SGDLS, CDR2 YYNGEE. CDR3 nucleotide sequence: TGTGCCAGCAGCGTAGTGGAGAGGAGGTCCTATGGCTACACCTTC. Translation: CASSVVERRSYGYTF.

V is TRBV7-3 and J is TRBJ2-1; D is uncertain. Trimming pared 6 bases from V and 2 bases from J, leaving 17 bases between. CDR3 length equals 16 residues. CDR1 is SGHTA and CDR2 is FQGTGA in the germline V gene. The CDR3: CASSPGSNTPYNEQFF. In nucleotides, the CDR3 is TGTGCCAGCAGTCCCGGGTCAAATACACCCTACAATGAGCAGTTCTTC.

The chain carries TRBV25-1 and TRBJ1-1; no firm D call. Per the germline V gene, CDR1 is MGHDK and CDR2 is SYGVNS. V was shortened by 7 bases and J by 1 base, with 4 bases between the two germline ends. This CDR3 has 11 amino acids. The CDR3 sequence is CASKGNTEAFF. CDR3 DNA: TGTGCCAGCAAAGGGAACACTGAAGCTTTCTTT.

The J gene is TRBJ1-1, the V gene TRBV10-3; 7 bases match TRBD1. The length of the CDR3 is 15 residues. Germline V gene data show CDR1 as ENHRY and CDR2 as SYGVKD. V was pared by 3 bases and J by 0 bases, with 4 bases of the junction left unmatched. The CDR3 bases are TGTGCCATCAGTGACAACAGGGGCCTGAACACTGAAGCTTTCTTT. Its protein product is CAISDNRGLNTEAFF.

J is TRBJ2-2 and V is TRBV28; D ambiguous. V was pared by 11 bases and J by 4 bases, with 17 bases between. CDR1 and CDR2 (germline): MDHEN, SYDVKM. The CDR3 consists of 14 residues. The CDR3 reads CAVSGASLTGELFF. The CDR3 region has the DNA TGTGCCGTATCTGGTGCTAGTCTCACCGGGGAGCTGTTTTTT.

V and J are TRBV7-6 and TRBJ2-7; no definite D call. This CDR3 contains 13 residues. Germline V CDR1 and CDR2: SGHVS, FNYEAQ. The V end lost 4 bases, the J end lost 3 bases, and 10 bases lay between the germline ends. CDR3 coding DNA: TGTGCCAGCAGCTCTAGGACGGGCTACGAGCAGTACTTC. Its protein is CASSSRTGYEQYF.

The V and J genes are TRBV7-3 and TRBJ2-5, with a tentative D call TRBD2 (7 bases). Trimming removed 5 bases at V and 4 bases at J, with 11 bases between. Germline CDR1 SGHTA, CDR2 FQGTGA. The CDR3 loop spans 13 amino acids. The CDR3, as DNA: TGTGCCAGCAGCGTGGGGGGGCCAGAGACCCAGTACTTC. It codes for CASSVGGPETQYF.

This chain connects TRBV24-1 to TRBJ2-3, with a tentative D call TRBD1 (5 bases). Trimming took 4 bases from V and 0 from J, leaving 10 bases between them. CDR1 and CDR2 (germline): KGHDR, SFDVKD. CDR3 length: 15 amino acids. CDR3 protein: CATSEQGTSTDTQYF. In DNA form, the CDR3 reads TGTGCCACCAGTGAGCAGGGTACCAGCACAGATACGCAGTATTTT.

In this sample, this clone turned up a few times. This chain uses TRBV2 with TRBJ1-4; weak D call: TRBD1 (6 bases). The germline CDR1 and CDR2 sequences are SNHLY and FYNNEI. V lost 7 bases and J 6 bases, leaving 15 bases between the germline ends. The length of the CDR3 is 14 residues. CDR3: CASTSGEGYEKLFF. CDR3 nucleotide sequence: TGTGCCAGCACCTCAGGGGAGGGATATGAAAAACTGTTTTTT.

This chain connects TRBV20-1 to TRBJ2-7; 7 bases line up with TRBD2. The CDR3 loop spans 13 amino acids. With 3 bases clipped from V and 7 bases from J, the junction kept 9 bases outside the gene matches. Per germline, CDR1 DFQATT and CDR2 SNEGSKA (reference sequence). CDR3 DNA sequence: TGCAGTGCTAGTAGAGGGAGGGCCGGGGAGCAGTACTTC. This translates into CSASRGRAGEQYF.

The chain carries TRBV6-5 and TRBJ2-1; no firm D call. The CDR3 totals 14 residues. Trimming stripped 2 bases from V and 7 bases from J, with 12 bases between. Per germline, CDR1 MNHEY and CDR2 SVGAGI. The CDR3 is CASSYGEKGNEQFF. In nucleotides, the CDR3 is TGTGCCAGCAGTTACGGGGAAAAAGGAAATGAGCAGTTCTTC.

This chain uses TRBV6-2 or TRBV6-3 with TRBJ1-1; 7 bases agree with TRBD1. V was pared by 4 bases and J by 0 bases, with 5 bases of the junction left unmatched. The CDR3 is 15 residues long. CDR1 is MNHEY, CDR2 SVGEGT, per germline. CDR3 in DNA: TGTGCCAGCAGTTCCAGACAGGGCCTGAACACTGAAGCTTTCTTT. It yields the protein CASSSRQGLNTEAFF.

This clone was seen once. As DNA, the CDR3 is TGTGCCAGTAGTATAGCGGGACTAGCGACAAATGAGCAGTTCTTC. Translation gives CASSIAGLATNEQFF. The V gene is TRBV19, the J gene TRBJ2-1; 10 bases match TRBD2. Germline lookup yields CDR1 LNHDA and CDR2 SQIVND (reference sequence). Trimming removed 1 base from V and 7 bases from J; junction bases left unmatched: 4. The CDR3 has 15 amino acids.

The gene calls are TRBV6-5 and TRBJ2-5; 7 bases are a match to TRBD1. Losses at the gene ends were 7 bases for V and 5 bases for J; bases not matched to a gene: 10. Germline-derived CDR1 and CDR2 are MNHEY and SVGAGI. This CDR3 is built from 14 residues. CDR3 loop: CASTRRGRGETQYF. In nucleotides, the CDR3 is TGTGCCAGCACCCGAAGGGGGCGCGGGGAGACCCAGTACTTC.

The chain is built from TRBV19 and TRBJ2-7; D gene unclear. The CDR3 extends over 14 amino acids. Germline CDR1 reads LNHDA; CDR2 reads SQIVND (reference sequence). Trimming removed 1 base at V and 8 bases at J, with 15 bases between. The CDR3 reads CASSIATRQRQQYF. The CDR3 nucleotides read TGTGCCAGTAGTATAGCGACTCGTCAACGTCAGCAGTACTTC. The full variable domain, completed using reference TRBV19 and TRBJ2-7, is DGGITQSPKYLFRKEGQNVTLSCEQNLNHDAMYWYRQDPGQGLRLIYYSQIVNDFQKGDIAEGYSVSREKKESFPLTVTSAQKNPTAFYLCASSIATRQRQQYFGPGTRLTVT.

The chain couples TRBV18 to TRBJ1-2, with TRBD1 as a possible D gene (6 bases). The CDR3 spans 15 residues. Germline values: CDR1 KGHSH, CDR2 LQKENI. Trimming removed 4 bases from V and 0 bases from J, with 12 bases in between. The chain's CDR3 is CASSLWTETNYGYTF. DNA of the CDR3: TGTGCCAGCTCACTTTGGACAGAAACTAACTATGGCTACACCTTC.

The V call is TRBV5-1, the J call TRBJ1-4, with D perhaps matching TRBD1 (5 bases). CDR1 is SGHRS and CDR2 is YFSETQ in the germline V gene. V lost 4 bases and J lost 0, with 16 bases in between. This CDR3 region has 17 residues. The CDR3 DNA reads as TGCGCCAGCAGCCCATACTCGACAGATCCAACTAATGAAAAACTGTTTTTT. Encoded protein: CASSPYSTDPTNEKLFF.